Below, 10 T cell receptor beta chains from the same sample are listed, as sequenced in a study of T cells in Graves' hyperthyroidism and ophthalmopathy. Amplified TCR beta CDR3 regions came from RNA transcripts. Initially, a first-round RT-PCR of the TCR CDR3 employed the HTBI primer set. TCRdb re-derived calls from the multiplex PCR reads in MiXCR, one entry per CDR3 protein. The table lists around 350,000 distinct CDR3 sequences, about 18% of them singletons. The sequenced material came from blood. The receptors shown here come from a woman aged 18-30 years with Graves' hyperthyroidism.

The table lists this clonotype with many counts. This CDR3 reads CASRIGQGGGNTIYF. The CDR3 nucleotides are TGCGCCAGCAGAATAGGACAGGGGGGCGGAAACACCATATATTTT. The chain is built from TRBV10-2 and TRBJ1-3; 10 bases are a match to TRBD1. The germline V gene encodes CDR1 WSHSY and CDR2 SAAADI. V was clipped by 6 bases and J by 4 bases; unmatched bases: 6. The CDR3 totals 15 residues.

This clonotype turned up a few times. The chain links TRBV5-1 to TRBJ2-7, with D unresolved. The V end lost 4 bases, the J end lost 3 bases, and 26 bases lay between the germline ends. Per germline, CDR1 SGHRS and CDR2 YFSETQ. The CDR3 covers 18 residues. Here the CDR3 DNA reads TGCGCCAGCAGCGAATCCCTTCAAGCCAGTGGAACGGACTACGAGCAGTACTTC. This sequence encodes CASSESLQASGTDYEQYF.

This clonotype was recorded at least ten times. The J gene is TRBJ2-7, the V gene TRBV20-1; 7 positions match TRBD1. V gave up 3 bases and J gave up 3 bases; unmatched junction bases: 11. Germline V gene data show CDR1 as DFQATT and CDR2 as SNEGSKA (reference sequence). This CDR3 is 15 amino acids long. The CDR3 region is CSASTGDSLFYEQYF. The CDR3 region has the DNA TGCAGTGCTAGCACAGGGGATTCCCTTTTCTACGAGCAGTACTTC.

The CDR3 DNA follows: TGTGCTAGTGGTTTGGTACCAGATTTCACCTATGGCTACACCTTC. This translates into CASGLVPDFTYGYTF. This chain connects TRBV12-5 to TRBJ1-2; no reliable D call. Germline V CDR1 and CDR2: LGHNT, FRNRAP. The CDR3 totals 15 residues. V lost 0 bases, J lost 4 bases, and 12 bases lay in between.

There are many counts of this clonotype. This chain connects TRBV11-2 to TRBJ1-5, with D hard to call. Per germline, CDR1 SGHAT and CDR2 FQNNGV. The CDR3 loop spans 13 amino acids. The V and J ends lost 1 base and 9 bases respectively, with 10 bases between them. CDR3 region: CASSLGQDRPQHF. The CDR3 DNA reads as TGTGCCAGCAGCTTAGGGCAGGATCGGCCCCAGCATTTT.

At least ten counts were recorded for this clonotype. The rearrangement links TRBV10-3 to TRBJ1-1; D call uncertain. V shed 3 bases and J shed 1 base, with 9 bases lying between them. The CDR3 is 14 residues long. CDR1 is ENHRY, CDR2 SYGVKD, per germline. The DNA of the CDR3 is TGTGCCATCAGTGACGCGAGGGAGAACACTGAAGCTTTCTTT. Translation gives CAISDARENTEAFF.

The chain couples TRBV7-8 to TRBJ1-1, with D uncertain. With 5 bases removed from V and 6 bases from J, the gap between germline ends came to 10 bases. In germline, CDR1 is SGHVS, CDR2 FQNEAQ. This CDR3 spans 12 amino acids. The CDR3 nucleotides read TGTGCCAGCAGCAATTTTCCCCCTGAAGCTTTCTTT. This codes for CASSNFPPEAFF.

The sample holds many counts of this clonotype. This rearrangement joins TRBV20-1 to TRBJ1-1; no clear D gene. This CDR3 is 12 amino acids long. Between the trimmed V and J ends, which lost 4 bases and 4 bases, there was a span of 10 bases. Germline V gene sequence: CDR1 DFQATT, CDR2 SNEGSKA (reference sequence). CDR3 coding DNA: TGCAGTGCTAAAATCGGTAGCACTGAAGCTTTCTTT. This encodes CSAKIGSTEAFF.

The sample holds many counts of this clonotype. The V gene is TRBV12-3 or TRBV12-4, the J gene TRBJ1-1; no definite D call. Trimming removed 1 base at V and 1 base at J, with 7 bases between. The CDR3 length is 14 residues. The CDR3: CASSLEGSNTEAFF. The CDR3 DNA sequence: TGTGCCAGCAGTTTAGAGGGCTCGAACACTGAAGCTTTCTTT.

At least ten counts were recorded for this clonotype. V gene TRBV30 combines with J gene TRBJ1-5, with TRBD1 matching 8 bases. V lost 1 base to trimming and J lost 7 bases; unmatched junction nucleotides: 3. This CDR3 is built from 13 residues. Germline lookup yields CDR1 GTSNPN and CDR2 SVGIG (reference sequence). CDR3 nucleotide sequence: TGTGCCTGGAGTGACCAGGGGGCCCAGCCCCAGCATTTT. Translating gives CAWSDQGAQPQHF.